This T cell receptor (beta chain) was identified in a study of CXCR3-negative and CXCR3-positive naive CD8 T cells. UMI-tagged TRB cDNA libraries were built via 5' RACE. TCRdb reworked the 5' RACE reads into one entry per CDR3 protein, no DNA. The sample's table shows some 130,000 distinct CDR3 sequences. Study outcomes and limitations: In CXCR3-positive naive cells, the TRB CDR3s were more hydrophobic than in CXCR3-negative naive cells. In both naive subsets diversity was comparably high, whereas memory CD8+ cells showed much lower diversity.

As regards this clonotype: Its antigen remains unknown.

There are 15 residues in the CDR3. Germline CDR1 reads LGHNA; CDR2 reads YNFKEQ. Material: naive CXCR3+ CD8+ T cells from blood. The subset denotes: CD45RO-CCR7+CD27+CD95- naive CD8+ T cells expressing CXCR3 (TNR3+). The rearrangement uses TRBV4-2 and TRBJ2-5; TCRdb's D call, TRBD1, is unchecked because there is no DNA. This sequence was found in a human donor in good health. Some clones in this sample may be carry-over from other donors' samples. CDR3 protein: CASSSRGEGWETQYF.